This TCR beta chain is drawn from a study of T cells in tumors after PD-1 blockade. Study-level information: Patients had no prior checkpoint blockade, systemic immunosuppressants, or anti-cancer therapy within 4 weeks. Some patients also took daily vismodegib 150 mg during anti-PD-1 treatment. Mean per blood sample: some 120,000 templates (about 24,000-270,000), approximately 40,000 unique clonotypes.

Sequencing was performed with immunoSEQ multiplex PCR; in TCRdb, only in-frame clones are kept and a portion is missing. The sample includes under 75,000 clones, over 65% seen only once; the top ten take over 3.5%. Notes on the study in general: Peripheral recruitment is suggested, as some novel exhausted tumor clones were in pre-treatment blood.

This clone is medium-sized by share. Its target is unknown. Germline V CDR1 and CDR2: LGHNA, YNFKEQ. The CDR3 runs 15 residues. J gave up 2 bases and V 0 bases, and 4 bases lay outside the gene matches. The input for sequencing was PBMCs, taken after anti-PD-1 treatment. This sequence was found in a human donor with basal cell carcinoma. The chain carries TRBV4-2 and TRBJ2-7, with 7 bases lining up with TRBD2. The CDR3, as DNA: TGTGCCAGCAGCCAAGATGGGGGGGAACCCTACGAGCAGTACTTC. Encoded protein: CASSQDGGEPYEQYF.